This T cell receptor (beta chain) originates from a study of blood T cell repertoires in COVID-19. Assay: immunoSEQ multiplex PCR; the TCRdb copy retains only in-frame clones and omits some. Of about 180,000 clones in the sample, about 88% are singletons; the top ten hold 1.9%. V shed 3 bases and J 4 bases; nucleotides not matched to a gene: 4. CDR1 and CDR2 (germline): SGHNT, YYREEE (reference sequence). The CDR3 runs to 15 residues. Only one count was recorded for this clone. The chain employs TRBV5-4 and TRBJ1-6; 7 bases are shared with TRBD1. The sequenced sample consisted of peripheral blood. This receptor was obtained from a man younger than 35 who had recovered from COVID-19. In DNA, the CDR3 is TGTGCCAGCAGCTCTGGACAGGAATATAATTCACCCCTCCACTTT. Amino acid sequence: CASSSGQEYNSPLHF.